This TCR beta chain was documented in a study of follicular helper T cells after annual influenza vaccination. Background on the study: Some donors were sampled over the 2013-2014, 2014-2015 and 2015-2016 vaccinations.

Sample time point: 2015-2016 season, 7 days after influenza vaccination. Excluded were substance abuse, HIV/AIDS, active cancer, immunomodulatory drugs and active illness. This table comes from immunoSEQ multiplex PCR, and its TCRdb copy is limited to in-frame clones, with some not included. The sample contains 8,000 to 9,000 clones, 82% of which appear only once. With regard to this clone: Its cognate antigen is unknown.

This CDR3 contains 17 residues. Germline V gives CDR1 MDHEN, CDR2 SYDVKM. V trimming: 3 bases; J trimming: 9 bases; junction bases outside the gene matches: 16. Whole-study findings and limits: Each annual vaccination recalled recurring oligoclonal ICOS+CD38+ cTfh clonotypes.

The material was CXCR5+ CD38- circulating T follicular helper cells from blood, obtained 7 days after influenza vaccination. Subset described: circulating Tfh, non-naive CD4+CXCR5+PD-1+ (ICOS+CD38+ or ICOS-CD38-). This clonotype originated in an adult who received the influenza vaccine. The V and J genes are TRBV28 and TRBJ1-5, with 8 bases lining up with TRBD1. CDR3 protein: CASSLLTQGVKYRPQHF. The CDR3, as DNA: TGTGCCAGCAGTTTGCTCACACAGGGGGTAAAATACCGGCCCCAGCATTTT.